These T cell receptor beta chains were read from a single sample in a study of blood T cells in healthy people across ages. In TCRdb, the 5' RACE reads were re-called with MiXCR into one record per CDR3 protein. The sample consists of about 570,000 distinct CDR3 sequences, 27% of them appearing once. Sequences were obtained from blood. Receptors originate from a woman aged 65 to 85 in good health. CDR3s include the opening cysteine and the closing phenylalanine or tryptophan. D genes are given only for firm matches. The size of a clone is reported for some rows only, either as once, few or many, or as a class for expanded clones.

j_gene	d_gene	abundance	v_gene	CDR3nt	CDR3aa
TRBJ2-1	.	few	TRBV7-3	TGTGCCAGCAGCTTAACACAGGGCGATGAGCAGTTCTTC	CASSLTQGDEQFF
TRBJ2-2	.	.	TRBV9	TGTGCCAGCAGCGTAGTTGGCGGGACCGGGGAGCTGTTTTTT	CASSVVGGTGELFF
TRBJ2-4	.	many	TRBV29-1	TGCAGCGTTGAAAGTGGGGCCAAAAACATTCAGTACTTC	CSVESGAKNIQYF
TRBJ2-5	.	.	TRBV7-6	TGTGCCAGCAGCTTAGACAGGGCGGCGACCCAGTACTTC	CASSLDRAATQYF
TRBJ2-3	.	.	TRBV2	TGTGCCAGCACTTTTCTTTGGGGCACAGATACGCAGTATTTT	CASTFLWGTDTQYF
TRBJ2-7	TRBD1	.	TRBV5-1	TGCGCCAGCAGCTTGGATGGGACAGGGGGTACACAGTACTTC	CASSLDGTGGTQYF
TRBJ1-1	.	few	TRBV18	TGTGCCAGCTCACCACTGCGCTCGGGGGGGAAGACTGAAGCTTTCTTT	CASSPLRSGGKTEAFF
TRBJ1-5	.	.	TRBV7-2	TGTGCCAGCAGCCTGGGTTCTCGGGGTGGCAATCAGCCCCAGCATTTT	CASSLGSRGGNQPQHF
TRBJ1-4	.	.	TRBV6-6	TGTGCCAGCAGTTACGTACAGGGCGGGGTTGAAAAACTGTTTTTT	CASSYVQGGVEKLFF
TRBJ2-3	TRBD2	once	TRBV6-2/TRBV6-3	TGTGCCAGCCCCCCGCGACCGGGACTAGCGGGGGTGGGCACAGATACGCAGTATTTT	CASPPRPGLAGVGTDTQYF
TRBJ2-5	.	many	TRBV7-8	TGTGCCAGCAGCCACCAAAGGGAGACCCAGTACTTC	CASSHQRETQYF
TRBJ2-7	TRBD1	.	TRBV6-1	TGTGCCAGCAGTAGACTTGCCGGGACAGGGTTGACCGAGCAGTACTTC	CASSRLAGTGLTEQYF
TRBJ1-1	.	.	TRBV5-8	TGTGCCAGCAGCTTCTCGACAGGGAACACTGAAGCTTTCTTT	CASSFSTGNTEAFF
TRBJ1-1	.	.	TRBV30	TGTGCCTGGAGTGTCGGGTTCACTGAAGCTTTCTTT	CAWSVGFTEAFF
TRBJ2-5	.	.	TRBV29-1	TGCAGCGTTGCTCTGACTACTCAAGAGACCCAGTACTTC	CSVALTTQETQYF
TRBJ1-4	.	.	TRBV3-1	TGTGCCAGCAGCCAGGGGGCTAATGAAAAACTGTTTTTT	CASSQGANEKLFF
TRBJ2-1	TRBD1	few	TRBV3-1	TGTGCCAGCAGCTATAGCGACAGGGGCTCCAATGAGCAGTTCTTC	CASSYSDRGSNEQFF
TRBJ2-5	.	.	TRBV6-6	TGTGCCAGCAGTTATGTCGACAGACGAGAGACCCAGTACTTC	CASSYVDRRETQYF
TRBJ2-1	TRBD1	once	TRBV4-1	TGCGCCAGCAGCCAAGAGGGACAGGGGTGGGGTGAGCAGTTCTTC	CASSQEGQGWGEQFF
TRBJ1-5	.	once	TRBV20-1	TGCAGTGCTAGAGATCGAACTAGGGGGAATCAGCCCCAGCATTTT	CSARDRTRGNQPQHF